These T cell receptor beta chains were read from a single sample in a study of blood T cell repertoires in COVID-19. The table came from immunoSEQ multiplex PCR; TCRdb's copy has only in-frame clones and leaves some out. Of about 380,000 clones listed, about 85% were seen once; the top ten hold roughly 3.9%. Material: peripheral blood. The receptors come from a woman younger than 30 with acute or convalescent COVID-19. CDR3s include the opening cysteine and the closing phenylalanine or tryptophan. A D gene is named only where the DNA matches it firmly. Size values are once, few and many counts, or a class for expanded clones, and some rows have none.

CDR3nt,CDR3aa,abundance,v_gene,j_gene,d_gene
TGTGCCAGCAGCCCGAGCGGGGGTGGGACTGAAGCTTTCTTT,CASSPSGGGTEAFF,-,TRBV9,TRBJ1-1,-
TGTGCCAGCAGCTTGACTATTGGCGGGGAGCTGTTTTTT,CASSLTIGGELFF,-,TRBV7-2,TRBJ2-2,-
TGCGCCAGCAGCCAAGATCCAGGCGGGGAGCTGTTTTTT,CASSQDPGGELFF,-,TRBV4-1,TRBJ2-2,-
TGCAGCGTTGAGCCTGGACAGGGCGGAGGCTACACCTTC,CSVEPGQGGGYTF,-,TRBV29-1,TRBJ1-2,TRBD1
TGTGCCAGCAGTGATTTGGGAGCGTACGAGCAGTACTTC,CASSDLGAYEQYF,-,TRBV6-1,TRBJ2-7,-
TGTGCCAGCAGCGTGGAGGACAGGATGAACACTGAAGCTTTCTTT,CASSVEDRMNTEAFF,-,TRBV9,TRBJ1-1,TRBD1
TGTGCCAGCAGCGTTGGACAGTCGGGGAAGGAACTGTTTTTT,CASSVGQSGKELFF,-,TRBV9,TRBJ1-4,-
TGTGCCAGCAGCTTGGCGCTCCGAGAAGGCTACACCTTC,CASSLALREGYTF,-,TRBV5-4,TRBJ1-2,-
TGCGCCAGCAGCTCAGGACTAGCGGGGGGCCCGACCCAGTACTTC,CASSSGLAGGPTQYF,-,TRBV5-1,TRBJ2-5,TRBD2
TGTGCCAGCAGCCCCGAAGCGGGAGAAAAGAATGAGCAGTTCTTC,CASSPEAGEKNEQFF,-,TRBV11-2,TRBJ2-1,TRBD2
TGTGCCAGAAGCTTGAAGGGACAGGTGCCCCTCCACTTT,CARSLKGQVPLHF,-,TRBV5-3,TRBJ1-6,TRBD1
TGTGCCAGCAGTGAAGAAGGGGGAAGGACTGAAGCTTTCTTT,CASSEEGGRTEAFF,-,TRBV6-1,TRBJ1-1,-
TGTGCCAGCAGCCCCGGGGGGGGTAATGAAAAACTGTTTTTT,CASSPGGGNEKLFF,-,TRBV7-9,TRBJ1-4,-
TGTGCCAGCAGCCAAGAAGGAGGAGGAGGCACCGGGGAGCTGTTTTTT,CASSQEGGGGTGELFF,-,TRBV4-2,TRBJ2-2,-
TGCGCCAGCAGCTTAAACGAACTTAACTATGGCTACACCTTC,CASSLNELNYGYTF,-,TRBV5-1,TRBJ1-2,-
TGTGCCAGCAGCACGGTGGCCCCAGGCGGGACAGGGATAGGGGAGACCCAGTACTTC,CASSTVAPGGTGIGETQYF,-,TRBV7-6,TRBJ2-5,TRBD1
TGCGCCAGCAGCCCCGGCATGGGGGGGGCCTACGAGCAGTACTTC,CASSPGMGGAYEQYF,-,TRBV5-1,TRBJ2-7,TRBD2
TGTGCCAGCAGCCAGGGCGCGGGGGGCTACGAGCAGTACTTC,CASSQGAGGYEQYF,-,TRBV11-2,TRBJ2-7,TRBD2
TGCGCCAGCAGCGCGCCGGAGGCAGGGGTCTTTGGCTACACCTTC,CASSAPEAGVFGYTF,-,TRBV4-1,TRBJ1-2,-
TGTGCCAGCTCACATGAACATTTATCTCTGCCCGGGGAGCTGTTTTTT,CASSHEHLSLPGELFF,few,TRBV18,TRBJ2-2,-
TGTGCCACCAGCAGAGCGAGGGGGAGTGTGGGCACAGATACGCAGTATTTT,CATSRARGSVGTDTQYF,-,TRBV15,TRBJ2-3,-
TGTGCCAGCAGTACGATCGGGTCGGGAAACACCATATATTTT,CASSTIGSGNTIYF,-,TRBV6-5,TRBJ1-3,-
TGTGCCAGCAGCTTAGCTCAGAGGGGACAGGGAGGTAACTATGGCTACACCTTC,CASSLAQRGQGGNYGYTF,-,TRBV7-9,TRBJ1-2,TRBD1
TGTGCCAGCAGCCAAGGGGTACAGGGGGCACAAGGCTACACCTTC,CASSQGVQGAQGYTF,-,TRBV6-5,TRBJ1-2,TRBD1
TGTGCCAGCAGCTGGGGGGGAGTAGAGCAGTACTTC,CASSWGGVEQYF,-,TRBV7-8,TRBJ2-7,TRBD2
TGTGCCAGCAGTGACAGAAGTTATGGCTACACCTTC,CASSDRSYGYTF,-,TRBV2,TRBJ1-2,-